The present T cell receptor (beta chain) was sequenced within a study of molecular identifiers for immune sequencing clone quantification. The overall study: Replicate experiments divided RNA from around 18,000 or 91,000 naive CD8 cells into five parts and sequenced four. Points from the study as a whole: Spiked-in Jurkat TCR RNA corresponding to one cell was reported as detectable against 750,000 to 1,000,000 naive cells.

This CDR3 has 13 residues. V shed 4 bases and J 3 bases; nucleotides not matched to a gene: 6. Per germline, CDR1 SQVTM and CDR2 ANQGSEA. Each CDR3 protein gets one entry after TCRdb re-called the PCR reads with MiXCR. The sample lists approximately 97,000 distinct CDR3 sequences, roughly a quarter occurring once. This clonotype has at least ten counts. What it binds is unknown. Sequencing input: naive CD8+ T cells from blood, with Jurkat cell RNA spiked in. Documented subset: FACS-sorted CD8+CD4-CCR7+CD45RA+ naive T cells. The TCR sequence derives from a human donor in good health. Some libraries in this study had Jurkat cell RNA spiked in. The chain has TRBV29-1 and TRBJ2-7; 7 bases map to TRBD1. CDR3 bases: TGCAGCGTTGTGCGGTCAGGGGGCTACGAGCAGTACTTC. It translates to CSVVRSGGYEQYF.